This TCR beta chain was sequenced during a study of lymphopenia after photon versus proton radiotherapy. General study findings and limits: Only patients who died were analyzed for survival; proton advantage is unproven.

Points on this clone: Its antigen is not identified.

Clones were read by immunoSEQ multiplex PCR, and TCRdb kept only the in-frame ones, dropping some. In the table there are 30,000 or so clones, roughly 90% of which are singletons. The material sequenced was peripheral blood, taken from a patient treated with proton-based radiotherapy. This receptor was taken from a woman aged 55-69 years with cholangiocarcinoma. Some clones in this sample may be carry-over from other donors' samples.

The CDR3: CASSVGYRVGTGELFF. The CDR3 nucleotides read TGTGCCAGCAGCGTAGGTTACAGGGTTGGCACCGGGGAGCTGTTTTTT. The chain links TRBV9 to TRBJ2-2; a weak D match, TRBD1 (6 bases). There are 16 residues in the CDR3. V was cut by 0 bases and J by 4 bases, with 13 bases left in between. Germline CDR1 reads SGDLS; CDR2 reads YYNGEE.